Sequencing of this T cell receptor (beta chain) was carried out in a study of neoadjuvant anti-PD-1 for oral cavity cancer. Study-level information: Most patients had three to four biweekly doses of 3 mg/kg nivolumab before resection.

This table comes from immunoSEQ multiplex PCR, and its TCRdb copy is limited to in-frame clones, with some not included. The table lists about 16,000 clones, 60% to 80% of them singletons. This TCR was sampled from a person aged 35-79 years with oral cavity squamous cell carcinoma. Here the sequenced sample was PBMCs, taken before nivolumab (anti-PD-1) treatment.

The chain's CDR3 is CASSEGASGAMFQETQYF. CDR3 nucleotides: TGTGCCAGCAGTGAAGGGGCTAGCGGGGCCATGTTCCAAGAGACCCAGTACTTC. The chain combines TRBV6-1 with TRBJ2-5; TRBD2 agrees at 9 bases. The CDR3 contains 18 residues. Germline trimming cut 1 base from V and 1 base from J; bases unmatched to any gene: 10. Germline loops: CDR1 MNHNS, CDR2 SASEGT.